Each of the 20 T cell receptor beta chains below was sequenced from the same sample in a study of T cells in women clearing cervical HPV infection. The repertoire was sequenced with immunoSEQ multiplex PCR; TCRdb's copy has only in-frame clones and lacks some. In all, the sample yields tens of thousands of clones. The sample consisted of blood buffy coat. Source of these receptors: a woman between 18 and 70 years old with a cervical HPV16 infection that either progressed to CIN3+ or cleared (not recorded which).

In the case of this clone: Read coverage stops 3 residues before the CDR3 terminus; the germline J gene supplies the remainder. The V and J genes are TRBV5-6 and TRBJ1-3; no definite D call. This CDR3 contains 14 residues. CDR1 and CDR2 (germline): SGHDT, YYEEEE. V lost 4 bases and J 0 bases, leaving 8 bases between the germline ends. This CDR3 is CASSPTLSGNTIYF. The covered CDR3 bases are TGTGCCAGCAGCCCGACACTCTCTGGAAACACC.

Regarding this clone: The CDR3 end is not reached by the read, which stops 3 residues before it; the germline J gene fills it in. The chain couples TRBV5-6 to TRBJ1-2, with TRBD1 matching 8 bases. The CDR3 is made up of 14 amino acids. Germline CDR1 is SGHDT and CDR2 is YYEEEE. CDR3 bases read: TGTGCCAGCAGCTTGGACCAGGGGGCTCGAGGC. This gives the protein CASSLDQGARG. The entire CDR3 protein reads CASSLDQGARGYTF.

CDR3 loop: CASSETSTRSEQFF. CDR3 DNA (partial): TGCGCCAGCAGCGAAACTAGTACTCGAAGTGAG. The V gene is TRBV5-1, the J gene TRBJ2-1; TRBD2 is a possible D gene (5 bases). The CDR3 end lies 3 residues beyond the end of the read and is filled in from the germline J gene. Trimming pared 4 bases from V and 9 bases from J, leaving 17 bases between. The germline gives CDR1 SGHRS, CDR2 YFSETQ. This CDR3 spans 14 amino acids.

In regard to this clone: The read terminates 3 residues before the CDR3 end, so the remaining end is supplied by the germline J gene. The chain employs TRBV14 and TRBJ1-4; the match to TRBD1 covers 7 bases. The CDR3 totals 15 residues. Per the germline V gene, CDR1 is SGHDN and CDR2 is FVKESK. Trimming cost V 6 bases and J 8 bases; bases outside gene matches: 12. The CDR3: CASSYNRGGTEKLFF. Incomplete CDR3 DNA: TGTGCCAGCAGTTATAACAGGGGAGGAACGGAAAAA.

Details on this clone: The CDR3 end lies 3 residues beyond the end of the read and is filled in from the germline J gene. V gene TRBV19 combines with J gene TRBJ2-7; D is possibly TRBD2 (6 bases). The V gene lost 0 bases and the J gene lost 3 bases, with 18 bases spanning the gap. This CDR3 region has 17 residues. Germline lookup yields CDR1 LNHDA and CDR2 SQIVND (reference sequence). The part of the CDR3 DNA that was read is TGTGCCAGTAGTATAGATGGCCCTTCCTCGGAGGGCTACGAG. Amino acids: CASSIDGPSSEGYE. The full CDR3 protein reads CASSIDGPSSEGYEQYF.

With respect to this clone: The CDR3 end falls 3 residues outside the read, so it is completed with the germline J gene. The gene calls are TRBV30 and TRBJ2-5; 12 positions agree with TRBD1. Germline CDR1 is GTSNPN and CDR2 is SVGIG (reference sequence). The CDR3 has 15 amino acids. The junction had 5 bases not matched to a gene; V was cut back by 2 bases and J by 4 bases. CDR3 bases read: TGTGCCTGGAGTTACGGGACAGGGGGCTCAGAGACC. Its translation is CAWSYGTGGSET. The CDR3 in its entirety is CAWSYGTGGSETQYF.

In regard to this clone: Coverage ceases 3 residues before the CDR3 finishes, and the germline J gene fills in the end. The chain recombines TRBV19 with TRBJ1-4; a possible D gene is TRBD1 (6 bases). CDR1 LNHDA and CDR2 SQIVND come from the germline V gene (reference sequence). The CDR3 contains 13 residues. The sequenced CDR3 bases are TGTGCCAGTAACCCAGGGGATAATTCACCA. This sequence encodes CASNPGDNSP. The complete CDR3 sequence is CASNPGDNSPLFF.

On this clone itself: The CDR3 extends 3 residues past the end of the read, so its final part is completed from the germline J gene. The J gene is TRBJ1-1, the V gene TRBV20-1, with D hard to call. CDR3 size: 11 residues. Germline CDR1 DFQATT, CDR2 SNEGSKA (reference sequence). The DNA read from the CDR3 is TGCAGTGCTAGAGATGAACTAGAA. Amino acid sequence: CSARDELE. The whole CDR3 protein reads CSARDELEAFF.

Details on this clone: The read gets to within 3 residues of the CDR3 end, and the germline J gene fills in the rest. The rearrangement links TRBV7-9 to TRBJ1-2; D might be TRBD1 (5 bases). The CDR3 spans 11 residues. Germline V gene data show CDR1 as SEHNR and CDR2 as FQNEAQ (reference sequence). Incomplete CDR3 DNA: TGTGCCAGCAGCGCATCCGGGACT. Translated: CASSASGT. The complete CDR3 sequence is CASSASGTYTF.

Regarding this clone: The CDR3 end lies 3 residues beyond the end of the read and is filled in from the germline J gene. The rearrangement joins TRBV2 to TRBJ2-1; D unresolved. The CDR3 sequence is 11 residues long. Germline assignment: CDR1 SNHLY and CDR2 FYNNEI. V lost 7 bases to trimming and J lost 6 bases, with 7 bases between them. The CDR3 spells CASKASNEQFF. Incomplete CDR3 DNA: TGTGCCAGCAAGGCCAGCAATGAG.

On this clone itself: With the read ending 3 residues before the CDR3 end, the germline J gene is used to fill in that end. The V gene is TRBV6-1, the J gene TRBJ1-6, with D tentatively TRBD1 (6 bases). The CDR3 has 13 residues. V dropped 4 bases and J dropped 7 bases, with 8 bases sitting between them. Germline CDR1 reads MNHNS; CDR2 reads SASEGT. CDR3 bases read: TGTGCCAGCAGTGGGACAGACAATTCACCC. Protein sequence: CASSGTDNSP. The whole CDR3 sequence reads CASSGTDNSPLHF.

In the case of this clone: The sequence runs out 3 residues before the end of the CDR3; the remainder is reconstructed from the germline J gene. The chain has TRBV6-1 and TRBJ1-6; TRBD1 matches 7 bases. The CDR3 loop spans 14 amino acids. V trimming: 4 bases; J trimming: 7 bases; junction bases outside the gene matches: 4. The germline V gene encodes CDR1 MNHNS and CDR2 SASEGT. The part of the CDR3 DNA that was read is TGTGCCAGCAGTGTATACAGGGGAAATTCACCC. It codes for CASSVYRGNSP. The entire CDR3 protein reads CASSVYRGNSPLHF.

Partial CDR3 DNA: TGTGCCAGCGGACTAGCGGGGGGGCGAGGCACAGATACG. Protein sequence: CASGLAGGRGTDT. Given in full, the CDR3 is CASGLAGGRGTDTQYF. This chain joins TRBV2 and TRBJ2-3, with 15 bases lining up with TRBD2. The CDR3 is cut off 3 residues early in the read; its end comes from the germline J gene. V was pared by 8 bases and J by 1 base, with 4 bases of the junction left unmatched. CDR1 and CDR2 from the germline V gene are SNHLY and FYNNEI. This CDR3 is 16 amino acids long.

Incomplete CDR3 DNA: TGTGCCAGCAGCTCCCTGGGGGGGTTAGGCGAGACC. Amino acids: CASSSLGGLGET. The full CDR3 protein reads CASSSLGGLGETQYF. The gene calls are TRBV7-9 and TRBJ2-5; 7 bases map to TRBD2. The read terminates 3 residues ahead of where the CDR3 ends, so the germline J gene completes it. After removal of 4 bases from V and 5 bases from J, the junction contained 10 bases not matched to a gene. In germline, CDR1 is SEHNR, CDR2 FQNEAQ (reference sequence). The CDR3 consists of 15 residues.

Concerning this clone: The CDR3 end lies 3 residues beyond the end of the read and is filled in from the germline J gene. This chain connects TRBV7-8 to TRBJ2-1; TRBD2 matches 10 bases. V dropped 1 base and J dropped 2; count of bases not matched to a gene: 5. There are 17 residues in the CDR3. Germline V CDR1 and CDR2: SGHVS, FQNEAQ. The CDR3 protein is CASSLGSGGAPYNEQFF. CDR3 DNA, as far as it was read: TGTGCCAGCAGCTTAGGGAGCGGGGGGGCCCCCTACAATGAG. Looking up the rest from reference TRBV7-8 and TRBJ2-1 gives the full variable domain: GAGVSQSPRYKVAKRGQDVALRCDPISGHVSLFWYQQALGQGPEFLTYFQNEAQLDKSGLPSDRFFAERPEGSVSTLKIQRTQQEDSAVYLCASSLGSGGAPYNEQFFGPGTRLTVL.

For this clone: A read error may produce the germline difference seen at one junction end. The CDR3 goes on 3 residues after the read ends, and that part is filled in from the germline J gene. The gene calls are TRBV30 and TRBJ1-2; D is ambiguous. The CDR3 length is 14 residues. The germline CDR1 and CDR2 sequences are GTSNPN and SVGIG (reference sequence). CDR3 loop: CAGRSSGRWNDYTF. The CDR3 DNA, read in part, is TGTGCCGGGAGGAGTAGCGGGAGGTGGAATGAC.

Comment on this clone: With the read ending 3 residues before the CDR3 end, the germline J gene is used to fill in that end. V gene TRBV5-1 combines with J gene TRBJ2-7; the match to TRBD1 covers 9 bases. J gave up 5 bases and V 3 bases, and 9 bases lay outside the gene matches. Germline-derived CDR1 and CDR2 are SGHRS and YFSETQ. This CDR3 contains 15 residues. The CDR3 DNA, read in part, is TGCGCCAGCAGCTCCACGGGACAGGGAACAAACGAG. Amino acid sequence: CASSSTGQGTNE. Given in full, the CDR3 is CASSSTGQGTNEQYF. Full variable domain (missing parts from reference TRBV5-1 and TRBJ2-7): KAGVTQTPRYLIKTRGQQVTLSCSPISGHRSVSWYQQTPGQGLQFLFEYFSETQRNKGNFPGRFSGRQFSNSRSEMNVSTLELGDSALYLCASSSTGQGTNEQYFGPGTRLTVT.

In regard to this clone: The read halts 3 residues ahead of the CDR3 end, with the missing end drawn from the germline J gene. The gene calls are TRBV30 and TRBJ2-3; 7 bases match TRBD1. CDR3 size: 15 residues. Germline V gives CDR1 GTSNPN, CDR2 SVGIG (reference sequence). The DNA read from the CDR3 is TGTGCCTGGAGCATCGGGACAGTTAGCAATCAGCCG. Translated, it gives CAWSIGTVSNQP. The full-length CDR3 reads as CAWSIGTVSNQPQYF.

This chain's CDR3 is CASSPREGWGYTF. The sequenced part of the CDR3 DNA is TGTGCCAGCAGCCCCAGGGAAGGGTGGGGC. This sequence joins TRBV7-3 and TRBJ1-2, with a possible D match to TRBD1 (5 bases). Read data end 3 residues before the CDR3 end; the end is taken from the germline J gene. CDR1 is SGHTA, CDR2 FQGTGA, per germline. The CDR3 covers 13 residues.

A remark on this clone: Coverage ceases 3 residues before the CDR3 finishes, and the germline J gene fills in the end. This sequence joins TRBV19 and TRBJ2-7; 9 nucleotides agree with TRBD2. In germline, CDR1 is LNHDA, CDR2 SQIVND (reference sequence). V shed 5 bases, J shed 0 bases, and the junction held 5 bases outside the gene matches. This CDR3 is 15 amino acids long. The CDR3 is CASSAGGGLSYEQYF. The part of the CDR3 DNA that was read is TGTGCCAGTAGTGCGGGGGGGGGTCTCTCCTACGAG. The full variable domain, rest sourced from reference TRBV19 and TRBJ2-7, is DGGITQSPKYLFRKEGQNVTLSCEQNLNHDAMYWYRQDPGQGLRLIYYSQIVNDFQKGDIAEGYSVSREKKESFPLTVTSAQKNPTAFYLCASSAGGGLSYEQYFGPGTRLTVT.